Presented here are 5 T cell receptor beta chains from one specimen sequenced in a study of cytomegalovirus exposure and HLA in healthy donors. Researchers ran the PCR with 60 Vbeta and 13 Jbeta primers. TCRdb keeps only in-frame clones here, not all; method: immunoSEQ multiplex PCR. This sample yields more than 200,000 clones, of which roughly 80% are seen a single time; around 16% belongs to the top ten. Sequencing was done on a sample of PBMCs. These receptors originate from a man aged 35-49 years in good health and CMV-seronegative.

The rearrangement joins TRBV25-1 to TRBJ2-3; TRBD1 might be the D (5 bases). The length of the CDR3 is 11 residues. In germline, CDR1 is MGHDK, CDR2 SYGVNS. Trimming took off 11 bases at V and 3 bases at J, with 9 bases between the two ends. CDR3 nucleotides: TGTGCCTGCGCAGGGACAGATACGCAGTATTTT. Translated, it gives CACAGTDTQYF.

The chain uses TRBV6-4 and TRBJ1-4; D not resolved. The CDR3 has 16 amino acids. V was cut by 0 bases and J by 0 bases, with 8 bases left in between. The V gene's germline CDR1 is MRHNA and CDR2 SNTAGT. The chain's CDR3 is CASSDSTSSTNEKLFF. DNA for the CDR3: TGTGCCAGCAGTGACTCGACATCATCAACTAATGAAAAACTGTTTTTT.

The chain links TRBV11-3 to TRBJ2-7; TRBD2 matches 7 bases. Germline trimming cut 4 bases from V and 7 bases from J; bases unmatched to any gene: 7. This CDR3 is 13 amino acids long. The germline gives CDR1 SGHNT, CDR2 YENEEA. The CDR3 DNA reads TGTGCCAGCAGCTCGACCCGAGCGGGGGAGCAGTACTTC. Its protein is CASSSTRAGEQYF.

This clone is a singleton in its sample. J is TRBJ1-2 and V is TRBV27, with TRBD1 matching 7 bases. The J segment lost 8 bases and the V segment lost 2 bases, leaving 5 bases of the junction unmatched. The CDR3 is 13 residues long. CDR1 and CDR2 from the germline V gene are MNHEY and SMNVEV (reference sequence). In DNA form, the CDR3 reads TGTGCCAGCAGTTTAGGGACAGCAGGAGGCTACACCTTC. It codes for CASSLGTAGGYTF.

V usage is TRBV19 and J usage is TRBJ1-4; D unresolved. Trimming shortened V by 4 bases and J by 1 base, and 4 bases separated the two germline ends. This CDR3 is built from 13 residues. The germline CDR1 and CDR2 sequences are LNHDA and SQIVND (reference sequence). The CDR3 spells CASSTGTNEKLFF. The CDR3 DNA is TGTGCCAGTAGTACAGGAACTAATGAAAAACTGTTTTTT.